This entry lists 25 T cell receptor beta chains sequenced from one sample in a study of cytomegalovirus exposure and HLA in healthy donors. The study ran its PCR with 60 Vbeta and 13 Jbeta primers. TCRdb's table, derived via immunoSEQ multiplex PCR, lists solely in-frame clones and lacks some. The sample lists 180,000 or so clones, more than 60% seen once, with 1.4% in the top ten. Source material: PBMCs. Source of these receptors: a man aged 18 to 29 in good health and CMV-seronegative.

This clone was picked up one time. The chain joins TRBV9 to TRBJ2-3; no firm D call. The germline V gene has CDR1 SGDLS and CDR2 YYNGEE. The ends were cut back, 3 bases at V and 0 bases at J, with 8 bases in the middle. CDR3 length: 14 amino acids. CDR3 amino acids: CASSAILSTDTQYF. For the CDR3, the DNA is TGTGCCAGCAGCGCTATACTTAGCACAGATACGCAGTATTTT.

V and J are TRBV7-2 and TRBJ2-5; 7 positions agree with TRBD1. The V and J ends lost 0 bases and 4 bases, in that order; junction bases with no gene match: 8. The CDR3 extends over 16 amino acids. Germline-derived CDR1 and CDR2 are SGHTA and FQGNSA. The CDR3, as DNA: TGTGCCAGCAGCTTAGCGGGACAGCCAAGCCCAGAGACCCAGTACTTC. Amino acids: CASSLAGQPSPETQYF.

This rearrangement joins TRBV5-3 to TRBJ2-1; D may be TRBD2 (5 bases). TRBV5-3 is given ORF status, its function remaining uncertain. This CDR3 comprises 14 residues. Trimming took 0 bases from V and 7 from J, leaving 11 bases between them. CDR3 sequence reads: CARSLGGKGNEQFF. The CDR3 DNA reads TGTGCCAGAAGCTTGGGAGGGAAGGGAAATGAGCAGTTCTTC.

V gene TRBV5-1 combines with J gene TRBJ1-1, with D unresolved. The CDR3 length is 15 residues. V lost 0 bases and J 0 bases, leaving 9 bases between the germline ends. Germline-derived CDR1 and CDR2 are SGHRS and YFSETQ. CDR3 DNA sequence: TGCGCCAGCAGCTTGGGGCAGGTCATGAACACTGAAGCTTTCTTT. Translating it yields CASSLGQVMNTEAFF.

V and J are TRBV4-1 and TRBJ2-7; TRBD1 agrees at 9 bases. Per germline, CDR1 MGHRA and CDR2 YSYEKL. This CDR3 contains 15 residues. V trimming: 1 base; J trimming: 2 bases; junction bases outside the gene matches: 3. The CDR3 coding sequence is TGCGCCAGCAGCCAAGTCGGGACAGGGACCTACGAGCAGTACTTC. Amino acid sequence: CASSQVGTGTYEQYF.

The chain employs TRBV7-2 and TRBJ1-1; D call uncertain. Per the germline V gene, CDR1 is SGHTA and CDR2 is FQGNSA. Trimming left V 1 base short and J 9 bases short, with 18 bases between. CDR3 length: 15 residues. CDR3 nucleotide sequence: TGTGCCAGCAGCTTAGGGGGTTTGGGAGGCATCAAAGCTTTCTTT. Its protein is CASSLGGLGGIKAFF. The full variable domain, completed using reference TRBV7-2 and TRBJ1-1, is GAGVSQSPSNKVTEKGKDVELRCDPISGHTALYWYRQSLGQGLEFLIYFQGNSAPDKSGLPSDRFSAERTGGSVSTLTIQRTQQEDSAVYLCASSLGGLGGIKAFFGQGTRLTVV.

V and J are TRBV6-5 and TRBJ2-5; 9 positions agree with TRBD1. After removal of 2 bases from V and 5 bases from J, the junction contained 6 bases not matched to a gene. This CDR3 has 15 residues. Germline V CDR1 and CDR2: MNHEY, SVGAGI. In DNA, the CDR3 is TGTGCCAGCAGTTACCTGGGGACAGGGAGGGAGACCCAGTACTTC. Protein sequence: CASSYLGTGRETQYF.

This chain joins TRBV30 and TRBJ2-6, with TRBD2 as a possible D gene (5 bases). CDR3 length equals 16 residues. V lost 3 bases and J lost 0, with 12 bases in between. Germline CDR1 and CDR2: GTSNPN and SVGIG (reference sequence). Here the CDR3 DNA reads TGTGCCTGGAGCCTCAACGGGATCTCTGGGGCCAACGTCCTGACTTTC. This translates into CAWSLNGISGANVLTF.

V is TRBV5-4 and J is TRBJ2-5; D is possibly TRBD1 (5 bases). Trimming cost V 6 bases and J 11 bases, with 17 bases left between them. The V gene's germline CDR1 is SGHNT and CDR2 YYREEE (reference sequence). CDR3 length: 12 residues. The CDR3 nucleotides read TGTGCCAGCACCCTAAGGGGTGGAGAGCAGTACTTC. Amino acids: CASTLRGGEQYF. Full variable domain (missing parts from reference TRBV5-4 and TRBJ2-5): ETGVTQSPTHLIKTRGQQVTLRCSSQSGHNTVSWYQQALGQGPQFIFQYYREEENGRGNFPPRFSGLQFPNYSSELNVNALELDDSALYLCASTLRGGEQYFGPGTRLLVL.

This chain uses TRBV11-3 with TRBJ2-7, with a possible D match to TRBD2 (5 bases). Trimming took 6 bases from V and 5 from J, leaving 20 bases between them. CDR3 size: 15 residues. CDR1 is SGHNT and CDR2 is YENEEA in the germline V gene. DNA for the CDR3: TGTGCCAGCAGTCGCTCGGGATCAAGGGCTCACGAGCAGTACTTC. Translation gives CASSRSGSRAHEQYF.

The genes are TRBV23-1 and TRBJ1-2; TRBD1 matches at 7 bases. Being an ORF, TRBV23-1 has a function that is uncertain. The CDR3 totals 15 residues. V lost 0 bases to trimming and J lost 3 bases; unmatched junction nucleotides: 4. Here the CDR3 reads CASSQSGTDYYGYTF. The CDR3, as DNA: TGCGCCAGCAGTCAATCGGGGACAGATTACTATGGCTACACCTTC.

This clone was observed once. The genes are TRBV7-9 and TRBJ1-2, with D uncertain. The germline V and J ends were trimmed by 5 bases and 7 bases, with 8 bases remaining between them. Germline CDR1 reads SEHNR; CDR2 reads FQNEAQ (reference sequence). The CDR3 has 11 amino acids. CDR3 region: CASSGLGGYTF. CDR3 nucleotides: TGTGCCAGCAGCGGGCTGGGTGGCTACACCTTC.

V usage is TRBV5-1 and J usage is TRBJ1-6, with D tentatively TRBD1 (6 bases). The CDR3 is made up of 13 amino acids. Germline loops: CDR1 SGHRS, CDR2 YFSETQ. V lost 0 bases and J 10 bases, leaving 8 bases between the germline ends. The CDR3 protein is CASSLEGGSPLHF. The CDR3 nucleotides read TGCGCCAGCAGCTTGGAGGGGGGGTCACCCCTCCACTTT.

CDR3 protein: CATIDERGRNEKLFF. CDR3 sequence (DNA): TGTGCCACCATTGATGAAAGGGGGCGTAATGAAAAACTGTTTTTT. V gene TRBV19 combines with J gene TRBJ1-4, with 7 bases identical to TRBD1. Germline assignment: CDR1 LNHDA and CDR2 SQIVND (reference sequence). V dropped 10 bases and J dropped 4; count of bases not matched to a gene: 12. CDR3 length: 15 amino acids.

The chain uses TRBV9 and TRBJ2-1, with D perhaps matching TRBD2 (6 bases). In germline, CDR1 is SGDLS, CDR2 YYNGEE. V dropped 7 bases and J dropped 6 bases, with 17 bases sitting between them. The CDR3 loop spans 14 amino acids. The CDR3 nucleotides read TGTGCCAGCGGCCGCCGACTAGGGCCCAATGAGCAGTTCTTC. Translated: CASGRRLGPNEQFF.

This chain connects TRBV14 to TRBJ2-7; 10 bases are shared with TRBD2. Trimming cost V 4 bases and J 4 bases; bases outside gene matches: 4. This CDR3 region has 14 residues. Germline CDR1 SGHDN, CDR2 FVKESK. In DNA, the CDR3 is TGTGCCAGCAGCCCACTAGCGGGACTATACGAGCAGTACTTC. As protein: CASSPLAGLYEQYF.

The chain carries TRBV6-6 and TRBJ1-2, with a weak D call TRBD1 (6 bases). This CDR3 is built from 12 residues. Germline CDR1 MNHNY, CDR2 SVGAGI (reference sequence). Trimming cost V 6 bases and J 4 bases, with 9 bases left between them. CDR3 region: CASSRTAYGYTF. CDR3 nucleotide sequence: TGTGCCAGCAGCCGGACAGCCTATGGCTACACCTTC.

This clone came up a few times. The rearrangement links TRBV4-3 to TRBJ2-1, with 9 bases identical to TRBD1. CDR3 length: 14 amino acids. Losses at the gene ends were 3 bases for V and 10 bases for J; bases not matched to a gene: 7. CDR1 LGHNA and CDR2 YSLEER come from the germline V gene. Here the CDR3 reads CASSHGQGIKEQFF. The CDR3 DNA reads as TGCGCCAGCAGCCACGGACAGGGGATCAAGGAGCAGTTCTTC.

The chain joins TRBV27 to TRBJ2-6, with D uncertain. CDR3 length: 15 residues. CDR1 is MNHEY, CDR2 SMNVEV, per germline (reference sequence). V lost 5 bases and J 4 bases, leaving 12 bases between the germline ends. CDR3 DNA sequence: TGTGCCAGCAGTCCGTGGCCCCCCGGGGCCAACGTCCTGACTTTC. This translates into CASSPWPPGANVLTF.

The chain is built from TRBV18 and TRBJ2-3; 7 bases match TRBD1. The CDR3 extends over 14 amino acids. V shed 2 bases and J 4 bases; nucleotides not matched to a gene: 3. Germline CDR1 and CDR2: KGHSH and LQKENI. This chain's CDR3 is CASSPGTVSDTQYF. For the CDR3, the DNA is TGTGCCAGCTCACCAGGGACAGTGTCAGATACGCAGTATTTT.

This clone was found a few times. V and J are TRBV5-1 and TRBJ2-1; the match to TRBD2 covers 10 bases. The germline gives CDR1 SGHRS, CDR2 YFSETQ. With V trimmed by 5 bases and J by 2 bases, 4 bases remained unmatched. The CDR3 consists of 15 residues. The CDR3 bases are TGCGCCAGCAGGCCACTAGCGGGGACCTACAATGAGCAGTTCTTC. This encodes CASRPLAGTYNEQFF.

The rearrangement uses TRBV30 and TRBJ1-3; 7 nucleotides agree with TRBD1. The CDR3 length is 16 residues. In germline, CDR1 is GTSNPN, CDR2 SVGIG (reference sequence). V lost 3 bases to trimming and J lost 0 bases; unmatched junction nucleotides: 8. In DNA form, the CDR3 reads TGTGCCTGGAGCGGGGACAGCCTTAGCTCTGGAAACACCATATATTTT. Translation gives CAWSGDSLSSGNTIYF.

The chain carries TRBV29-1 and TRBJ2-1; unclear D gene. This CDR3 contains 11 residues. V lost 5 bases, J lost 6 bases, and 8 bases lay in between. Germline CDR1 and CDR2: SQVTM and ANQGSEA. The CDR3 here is CSVTLSNEQFF. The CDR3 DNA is TGCAGCGTTACCCTTAGCAATGAGCAGTTCTTC.

The CDR3 sequence: CASSPQRGTETQYF. CDR3 coding DNA: TGTGCCAGCTCACCACAGCGGGGGACAGAGACCCAGTACTTC. The chain couples TRBV18 to TRBJ2-5; 8 bases fit TRBD2. V shed 1 base, J shed 4 bases, and the junction held 2 bases outside the gene matches. The germline CDR1 and CDR2 sequences are KGHSH and LQKENI. The CDR3 length is 14 residues. Complete variable domain (other parts from reference TRBV18 and TRBJ2-5): NAGVMQNPRHLVRRRGQEARLRCSPMKGHSHVYWYRQLPEEGLKFMVYLQKENIIDESGMPKERFSAEFPKEGPSILRIQQVVRGDSAAYFCASSPQRGTETQYFGPGTRLLVL.

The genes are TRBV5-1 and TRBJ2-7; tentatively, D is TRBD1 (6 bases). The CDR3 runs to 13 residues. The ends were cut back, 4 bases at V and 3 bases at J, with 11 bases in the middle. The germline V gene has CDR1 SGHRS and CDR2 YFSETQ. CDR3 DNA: TGCGCCAGCAGCCCCCGGGACATCTACGAGCAGTACTTC. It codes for CASSPRDIYEQYF.